This TCR beta chain was identified in a study of blood T cell repertoires in COVID-19 (dated by TCRdb to about 2020). For the study in its entirety: Samples covering the acute and convalescent phases of COVID-19 were provided by collaborators in the United States, Italy and Spain. Where available, HLA class I and class II types were obtained from metadata supplied by the sample provider rather than from assay-based typing. The material from the prospective study consisted of cDNA or gDNA derived from T cells, B-cell-depleted T cells, or PBMCs. The samples were drawn from two sources: the first 160 participants of the ongoing ImmuneRACE study, and fewer than 1,500 subjects contributed by 6 global collaborators. The sample metadata nearly always contained a de-identified subject ID, COVID-19 status, age in years and sex. The repertoires were released in a freely available public database meant as a resource for research on the immune response to SARS-CoV-2. Deeply sampled blood TCRbeta repertoires from subjects exposed to, actively infected with, or recovered from COVID-19 were included in the dataset.

Relative to germline, V is 0 bases shorter and J is 8 bases shorter, with 11 bases between their ends. The cysteine opens and the phenylalanine closes a CDR3 of 14 amino acids. Of all the DNA, just the CDR3 is kept, 42 bases in frame from base 1. Taken from the germline V gene, the CDR1 and CDR2 loops are MNHEY and SVGEGT. Turning to this clone: No antigen is known for it. Per-base quality was not reported, and no clone a single base away is much larger than it.

The immunoSEQ Assay, a bias-controlled multiplex PCR, was used to amplify TCRbeta CDR3 regions from genomic DNA. Per the authors' processing: The number of nucleated cells in each sample was estimated by amplification of reference gene primers within the assay. To quantify the absolute abundance of each unique TCRbeta CDR3 rearrangement, sequence reads were collapsed and filtered. Productive Simpson clonality was computed per sample as the square root of Simpson's diversity index over productive rearrangements. TCRdb re-hosts the immuneACCESS table, in-frame sequences only. Its copies lack some clones; in the studies checked, an unresolved V gene accounts for under half of them, and the cause for the rest is not known. V, J and clone size are those of that table, while D and trimming were read from the DNA. This sample is represented by some 230,000 clones; about 80% of them were singletons. The biggest ten clones account for 3% to 3.5% of the sample.

Here is what the overall study found, with its caveats: The amount of clinical and demographic metadata varied by source and participant and was provided uncurated.

Another Seattle source contributed samples from volunteer blood donors who had recovered from COVID-19. Each collaborating institution followed its own protocols to collect whole blood in K2EDTA tubes. Collaborator samples were shipped for TCRbeta analysis as frozen whole blood, isolated PBMCs, or DNA extracted from either sample type. Source material: peripheral blood. The chain joins TRBV6-2 or TRBV6-3 to TRBJ2-1, with the D gene not confidently named. This TCR was sampled from a woman aged 30 to 39 who had recovered from COVID-19. The DNA reads TGTGCCAGCAGTTACTCGAGAGACACAGATGAGCAGTTCTTC. It translates as CASSYSRDTDEQFF.